Below are 21 T cell receptor beta chains sequenced from a single sample in a study of blood T cell repertoires in COVID-19. Method: immunoSEQ multiplex PCR; TCRdb's copy keeps in-frame clones and lacks some. The sample contains around 190,000 clones, about 86% of which appear only once. Sequenced: peripheral blood. The receptors stem from a man aged 65 to 85 with active or convalescent COVID-19.

This rearrangement joins TRBV18 to TRBJ2-3; TRBD2 matches at 10 bases. Germline CDR1 reads KGHSH; CDR2 reads LQKENI. The CDR3 has 15 residues. V was pared by 3 bases and J by 2 bases, with 2 bases of the junction left unmatched. Here the CDR3 reads CASSPGLAVTDTQYF. CDR3 bases: TGTGCCAGCTCACCCGGACTAGCGGTCACAGATACGCAGTATTTT.

The chain couples TRBV7-6 to TRBJ2-2; TRBD1 aligns across 8 bases. CDR3 length: 15 residues. Germline assignment: CDR1 SGHVS and CDR2 FNYEAQ. The J segment lost 5 bases and the V segment lost 5 bases, leaving 7 bases of the junction unmatched. The CDR3 bases are TGTGCCAGCAGCCGTGGCAGGGGGCATACCGGGGAGCTGTTTTTT. Encoded protein: CASSRGRGHTGELFF.

DNA of the CDR3: TGTGCCAGCACCAGGGACAGGACCTCCTACGAGCAGTACTTC. Translated, it gives CASTRDRTSYEQYF. V usage is TRBV6-6 and J usage is TRBJ2-7; 8 bases agree with TRBD1. The CDR3 consists of 14 residues. J lost 0 bases, V lost 7 bases, and 5 bases had no gene match. Germline-derived CDR1 and CDR2 are MNHNY and SVGAGI (reference sequence).

The sample holds a few counts of this clone. The chain combines TRBV18 with TRBJ2-1; 9 positions agree with TRBD2. This CDR3 is 15 amino acids long. CDR1 and CDR2 (germline): KGHSH, LQKENI. Losses at the gene ends were 7 bases for V and 7 bases for J; bases not matched to a gene: 11. CDR3 sequence: CASLASGVGWNEQFF. CDR3 in DNA: TGTGCCAGCTTAGCTAGCGGGGTTGGTTGGAATGAGCAGTTCTTC.

V and J are TRBV5-1 and TRBJ2-7; 10 bases fit TRBD1. Germline CDR1 is SGHRS and CDR2 is YFSETQ. With 4 bases clipped from V and 6 bases from J, the junction kept 10 bases outside the gene matches. The CDR3 is 15 amino acids. The CDR3: CASSGNRQGASEQYF. CDR3 in DNA: TGCGCCAGCAGCGGCAACCGACAGGGGGCAAGCGAGCAGTACTTC.

This clone was found a few times. The chain uses TRBV2 and TRBJ1-3; TRBD1 matches 7 bases. Germline loops: CDR1 SNHLY, CDR2 FYNNEI. J lost 0 bases, V lost 6 bases, and 5 bases had no gene match. There are 15 residues in the CDR3. The CDR3 nucleotides read TGTGCCAGCAGCGAACAGGGGCTCTCTGGAAACACCATATATTTT. Protein: CASSEQGLSGNTIYF. The whole variable domain, remainder taken from reference TRBV2 and TRBJ1-3, is EPEVTQTPSHQVTQMGQEVILRCVPISNHLYFYWYRQILGQKVEFLVSFYNNEISEKSEIFDDQFSVERPDGSNFTLKIRSTKLEDSAMYFCASSEQGLSGNTIYFGEGSWLTVV.

This chain joins TRBV5-1 and TRBJ2-1; 7 bases are a match to TRBD2. CDR3 length equals 15 residues. The V gene's germline CDR1 is SGHRS and CDR2 YFSETQ. Trimming took 4 bases from V and 1 from J; bases not matched to a gene: 5. In DNA, the CDR3 is TGCGCCAGCAGCCGGGGGGTCTTTTCCTACAATGAGCAGTTCTTC. Residues: CASSRGVFSYNEQFF.

The J gene is TRBJ1-4, the V gene TRBV27; 7 nucleotides align to TRBD1. The CDR3 length is 15 residues. CDR1 and CDR2 (germline): MNHEY, SMNVEV (reference sequence). V shed 6 bases, J shed 0 bases, and the junction held 4 bases outside the gene matches. The CDR3 bases are TGTGCCAGCAGCTTCGACAGGGCAACTAATGAAAAACTGTTTTTT. This translates into CASSFDRATNEKLFF.

The chain has TRBV6-6 and TRBJ2-1; D might be TRBD2 (6 bases). The CDR3 is 16 residues long. The germline V gene has CDR1 MNHNY and CDR2 SVGAGI (reference sequence). Trimming cost V 4 bases and J 3 bases, with 16 bases left between them. This chain's CDR3 is CASSFRSGRLYNEQFF. The CDR3 region has the DNA TGTGCCAGCAGTTTCCGTAGCGGAAGACTCTACAATGAGCAGTTCTTC.

The V and J genes are TRBV5-1 and TRBJ2-3; 11 bases map to TRBD2. Looked up from germline, CDR1 is SGHRS and CDR2 is YFSETQ. V lost 2 bases and J lost 10; bases outside the gene matches: 9. The CDR3 runs to 15 residues. CDR3 in DNA: TGCGCCAGCAGCTTACTAGCGGGGGCGCCGGGGGCGCAGTATTTT. This translates into CASSLLAGAPGAQYF.

The chain employs TRBV18 and TRBJ2-2, with TRBD1 identical over 10 bases. This CDR3 contains 15 residues. Germline CDR1 reads KGHSH; CDR2 reads LQKENI. With V trimmed by 5 bases and J by 4 bases, 4 bases remained unmatched. The CDR3 spells CASSMGQGSTGELFF. The CDR3 DNA sequence: TGTGCCAGCTCAATGGGACAGGGGAGCACCGGGGAGCTGTTTTTT. The variable domain in full, with the rest retrieved from reference TRBV18 and TRBJ2-2, is NAGVMQNPRHLVRRRGQEARLRCSPMKGHSHVYWYRQLPEEGLKFMVYLQKENIIDESGMPKERFSAEFPKEGPSILRIQQVVRGDSAAYFCASSMGQGSTGELFFGEGSRLTVL.

The rearrangement joins TRBV29-1 to TRBJ2-1; 8 bases fit TRBD2. Germline-derived CDR1 and CDR2 are SQVTM and ANQGSEA. The CDR3 covers 15 residues. The CDR3 protein is CTFSGRGYYNNEQFF. CDR3 bases: TGCACGTTCAGCGGGAGAGGATATTATAACAATGAGCAGTTCTTC.

The V and J genes are TRBV12-3 or TRBV12-4 and TRBJ1-6, with D unclear. The CDR3 has 12 amino acids. Trimming took off 4 bases at V and 9 bases at J, with 7 bases between the two ends. For the CDR3, the DNA is TGTGCCAGCAGTTCGATCAGTTCACCCCTCCACTTT. This encodes CASSSISSPLHF.

The chain is built from TRBV15 and TRBJ2-1, with D maybe TRBD2 (5 bases). There are 16 residues in the CDR3. From germline, CDR1 is LNHNV and CDR2 YYDKDF (reference sequence). Trimming removed 0 bases from V and 8 bases from J, with 17 bases in between. The CDR3 nucleotides read TGTGCCACCAGCAGAGAAAGAGCGGTTTTTCTGGATGAGCAGTTCTTC. This translates into CATSRERAVFLDEQFF.

The J gene is TRBJ1-4, the V gene TRBV28; a weak D match, TRBD1 (6 bases). The CDR3 totals 16 residues. CDR1 is MDHEN, CDR2 SYDVKM, per germline. V shed 7 bases and J shed 10 bases, with 25 bases lying between them. The CDR3 loop reads CASINPGTQNKGKLFF. In DNA form, the CDR3 reads TGTGCCAGCATCAACCCCGGGACACAAAACAAGGGAAAACTGTTTTTT.

The J gene is TRBJ1-2, the V gene TRBV18; perhaps TRBD1 as D (5 bases). CDR1 is KGHSH and CDR2 is LQKENI in the germline V gene. This CDR3 has 15 amino acids. The V gene lost 0 bases and the J gene lost 4 bases, with 12 bases spanning the gap. CDR3 in amino acids: CASSPPSNQGYGYTF. The CDR3 nucleotides read TGTGCCAGCTCACCACCTTCCAACCAGGGCTATGGCTACACCTTC. The whole variable domain, remainder taken from reference TRBV18 and TRBJ1-2, is NAGVMQNPRHLVRRRGQEARLRCSPMKGHSHVYWYRQLPEEGLKFMVYLQKENIIDESGMPKERFSAEFPKEGPSILRIQQVVRGDSAAYFCASSPPSNQGYGYTFGSGTRLTVV.

The sample holds a few counts of this clone. The chain couples TRBV21-1 to TRBJ1-1; the D call of TRBD1 is as the table states it, not checked on the DNA. TRBV21-1 is a listed pseudogene. The CDR3 has 12 residues. This CDR3 reads CASSKVGSEAFF. The CDR3 coding sequence is TGTGCCAGCAGCAAAGTGGGCAGTGAAGCTTTCTTT.

The J gene is TRBJ2-3, the V gene TRBV7-2, with TRBD2 identical over 7 bases. CDR3 length: 16 amino acids. V lost 5 bases to trimming and J lost 0 bases; unmatched junction nucleotides: 8. The germline CDR1 and CDR2 sequences are SGHTA and FQGNSA. CDR3: CASSPAWGGSTDTQYF. For the CDR3, the DNA is TGTGCCAGCAGCCCCGCCTGGGGGGGGAGCACAGATACGCAGTATTTT.

The chain has TRBV18 and TRBJ2-7; 7 bases line up with TRBD1. V gave up 6 bases and J gave up 1 base; unmatched junction bases: 3. From germline, CDR1 is KGHSH and CDR2 LQKENI. The CDR3 is 13 amino acids. The CDR3 DNA is TGTGCCAGCTCCGGGACAGATTCCTACGAGCAGTACTTC. Encoded protein: CASSGTDSYEQYF.

The rearrangement uses TRBV7-2 and TRBJ2-1; 7 nucleotides line up with TRBD1. J gave up 3 bases and V 5 bases, and 13 bases lay outside the gene matches. The CDR3 spans 17 residues. Germline V CDR1 and CDR2: SGHTA, FQGNSA. The CDR3 reads CASSQNRGGVFYNEQFF. The CDR3 nucleotides are TGTGCCAGCAGCCAGAACAGGGGCGGCGTCTTCTACAATGAGCAGTTCTTC.

The rearrangement joins TRBV7-8 to TRBJ2-7; D is undetermined. This CDR3 is 12 amino acids long. Trimming pared 0 bases from V and 7 bases from J, leaving 7 bases between. The germline V gene encodes CDR1 SGHVS and CDR2 FQNEAQ. The CDR3 bases are TGTGCCAGCAGCTTAGCTCGGTGGGAGCAGTACTTC. Translation: CASSLARWEQYF.